One and the same sample provided the 5 T cell receptor beta chains below, sequenced in a study of blood T cell repertoires in COVID-19. Assay: immunoSEQ multiplex PCR; the TCRdb copy retains only in-frame clones and omits some. The data show more than 250,000 clones, approximately 87% seen once. Sequencing was performed on peripheral blood. The receptors come from a human donor in a cohort sampled during active COVID-19.

The chain employs TRBV29-1 and TRBJ1-5, with D maybe TRBD1 (6 bases). The CDR3 sequence is 13 residues long. The germline gives CDR1 SQVTM, CDR2 ANQGSEA. V was cut by 4 bases and J by 4 bases, with 11 bases left in between. The CDR3 DNA reads TGCAGCGTTGGTAGGGGGGGAAATCAGCCCCAGCATTTT. Protein: CSVGRGGNQPQHF.

The chain recombines TRBV7-9 with TRBJ1-1, with D maybe TRBD1 (6 bases). The CDR3 runs 14 residues. V was clipped by 5 bases and J by 4 bases, with 14 bases between them. Germline CDR1 and CDR2: SEHNR and FQNEAQ (reference sequence). The CDR3 region has the DNA TGTGCCAGCAGCGCACGGGGGGCGAGCACTGAAGCTTTCTTT. Protein sequence: CASSARGASTEAFF.

This clone was recorded only once. The genes are TRBV28 and TRBJ1-1; D gene ambiguous. Looked up from germline, CDR1 is MDHEN and CDR2 is SYDVKM. The V gene lost 5 bases and the J gene lost 5 bases, with 9 bases spanning the gap. The CDR3 is 12 amino acids. The DNA for the CDR3 is TGTGCCAGCAGTATGGGAGGGACTGAAGCTTTCTTT. It specifies CASSMGGTEAFF. Full variable domain (missing parts from reference TRBV28 and TRBJ1-1): DVKVTQSSRYLVKRTGEKVFLECVQDMDHENMFWYRQDPGLGLRLIYFSYDVKMKEKGDIPEGYSVSREKKERFSLILESASTNQTSMYLCASSMGGTEAFFGQGTRLTVV.

The rearrangement joins TRBV27 to TRBJ1-1; no firm D call. CDR3 length equals 11 residues. The V gene lost 6 bases and the J gene lost 11 bases, with 13 bases spanning the gap. Per germline, CDR1 MNHEY and CDR2 SMNVEV (reference sequence). CDR3 protein: CASSLSAPAFF. CDR3 sequence (DNA): TGTGCCAGCAGCCTTTCTGCGCCCGCTTTCTTT.

This clone was observed a single time. The V and J genes are TRBV5-1 and TRBJ2-3; 9 bases line up with TRBD1. Germline V gives CDR1 SGHRS, CDR2 YFSETQ. Trimming removed 0 bases from V and 4 bases from J; junction bases left unmatched: 3. The CDR3 totals 15 residues. The chain's CDR3 is CASSLVGQGSDTQYF. CDR3 DNA: TGCGCCAGCAGCTTGGTTGGACAGGGGTCAGATACGCAGTATTTT.